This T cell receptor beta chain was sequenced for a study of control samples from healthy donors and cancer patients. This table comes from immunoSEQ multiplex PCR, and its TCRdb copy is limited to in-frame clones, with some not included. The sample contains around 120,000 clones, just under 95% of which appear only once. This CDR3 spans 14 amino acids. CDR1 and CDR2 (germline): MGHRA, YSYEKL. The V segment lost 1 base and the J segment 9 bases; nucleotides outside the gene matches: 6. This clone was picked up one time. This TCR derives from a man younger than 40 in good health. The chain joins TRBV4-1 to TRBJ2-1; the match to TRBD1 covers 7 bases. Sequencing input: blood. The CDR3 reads CASSQGTGLSEQFF. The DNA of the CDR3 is TGCGCCAGCAGCCAAGGGACAGGTTTAAGTGAGCAGTTCTTC.